This passage covers 31 T cell receptor beta chains from one sample sequenced in a study of PD-L1 blockade in urothelial cancer. The assay was immunoSEQ multiplex PCR, and TCRdb's table has in-frame clones only and misses some. The sample has 75,000 to 95,000 clones; about 82% are singletons. Specified time point: pretreatment peripheral blood. The sample here was PBMCs, taken around atezolizumab (anti-PD-L1) treatment. All receptors come from a middle-aged man with urothelial cancer.

This sequence joins TRBV7-2 and TRBJ2-3; 8 bases fit TRBD2. Germline values: CDR1 SGHTA, CDR2 FQGNSA. This CDR3 has 15 residues. V lost 3 bases and J lost 2; bases outside the gene matches: 4. The CDR3 region has the DNA TGTGCCAGCAGCTTCACTAGCGGTTCCACAGATACGCAGTATTTT. Its protein is CASSFTSGSTDTQYF.

The chain couples TRBV28 to TRBJ2-1; no firm D call. Germline V gene data show CDR1 as MDHEN and CDR2 as SYDVKM. V was clipped by 6 bases and J by 6 bases, with 18 bases between them. The CDR3 covers 15 residues. As DNA, the CDR3 is TGTGCCAGCAGACTTAACGCTCCCCGCGGCAATGAGCAGTTCTTC. Its protein is CASRLNAPRGNEQFF.

The CDR3 spells CASSVGKTTRDEQYF. The CDR3 nucleotides are TGTGCCAGCAGCGTAGGTAAAACCACTAGGGACGAGCAGTACTTC. The chain uses TRBV9 and TRBJ2-7; tentative D call: TRBD2 (5 bases). This CDR3 is built from 15 residues. The germline V gene encodes CDR1 SGDLS and CDR2 YYNGEE. V lost 0 bases, J lost 5 bases, and 15 bases lay in between.

The rearrangement joins TRBV7-8 to TRBJ2-3; 9 bases fit TRBD2. Germline trimming cut 5 bases from V and 5 bases from J; bases unmatched to any gene: 11. The CDR3 totals 16 residues. CDR1 and CDR2 from the germline V gene are SGHVS and FQNEAQ. CDR3 nucleotides: TGTGCCAGCAGCCCCCCTTTGCGGGAGGGTGGAGATACGCAGTATTTT. Encoded protein: CASSPPLREGGDTQYF.

The gene calls are TRBV7-2 and TRBJ2-3; 9 bases map to TRBD2. The CDR3 has 15 amino acids. Germline CDR1 and CDR2: SGHTA and FQGNSA. The J segment lost 7 bases and the V segment lost 4 bases, leaving 9 bases of the junction unmatched. The CDR3 nucleotides are TGTGCCAGCAGCTCCCCGACTAGCGGCCCCCATACGCAGTATTTT. Its protein product is CASSSPTSGPHTQYF.

The chain uses TRBV29-1 and TRBJ2-7; D perhaps matches TRBD2 (6 bases). The CDR3 spans 14 residues. V gave up 3 bases and J gave up 5 bases, with 17 bases separating them. CDR1 is SQVTM, CDR2 ANQGSEA, per germline. The CDR3 nucleotides are TGCAGCGTTGATGACGGAGGGGACTGGGACGAGCAGTACTTC. It specifies CSVDDGGDWDEQYF.

The CDR3 DNA reads as TGTGCCAGCAGCTTAGCGTCGCGGGAAAACCAGCCCCAGCATTTT. This translates into CASSLASRENQPQHF. The chain employs TRBV7-2 and TRBJ1-5; D not certain. Germline V gene lookup returns CDR1 SGHTA and CDR2 FQGNSA. V was clipped by 0 bases and J by 7 bases, with 13 bases between them. The CDR3 sequence is 15 residues long.

The rearrangement uses TRBV4-1 and TRBJ1-5; D remains ambiguous. The CDR3 loop spans 18 amino acids. Trimming left V 1 base short and J 3 bases short, with 19 bases between. Germline CDR1 and CDR2: MGHRA and YSYEKL. This CDR3 reads CASSQVFSSTRSNQPQHF. Written as DNA, the CDR3 is TGCGCCAGCAGCCAAGTCTTCTCATCTACCAGGTCCAATCAGCCCCAGCATTTT.

In this sample, this clone turned up once. The chain is built from TRBV4-1 and TRBJ1-2, with TRBD1 identical over 9 bases. The CDR3 sequence is 15 residues long. Germline V CDR1 and CDR2: MGHRA, YSYEKL. V gave up 2 bases and J gave up 8 bases; unmatched junction bases: 9. The CDR3 loop reads CASSQTDRGFWGYTF. As DNA, the CDR3 is TGCGCCAGCAGCCAAACCGACAGGGGGTTTTGGGGCTACACCTTC.

J is TRBJ1-2 and V is TRBV7-9; tentatively, D is TRBD1 (5 bases). Deletions cut 4 bases from V and 0 bases from J, with 15 bases between. The germline CDR1 and CDR2 sequences are SEHNR and FQNEAQ (reference sequence). The CDR3 length is 16 residues. Here the CDR3 reads CASSSGGAVTNYGYTF. The DNA of the CDR3 is TGTGCCAGCAGCTCCGGTGGGGCAGTCACTAACTATGGCTACACCTTC.

The chain combines TRBV4-3 with TRBJ2-1; 8 bases line up with TRBD2. Germline lookup yields CDR1 LGHNA and CDR2 YSLEER. The V segment lost 3 bases and the J segment 0 bases; nucleotides outside the gene matches: 7. CDR3 size: 17 residues. The CDR3 DNA is TGCGCCAGCAGCCACCTAATAGCGGGGCCCTCCTACAATGAGCAGTTCTTC. Encoded protein: CASSHLIAGPSYNEQFF.

This sequence joins TRBV30 and TRBJ2-2; possible D gene TRBD2, 7 bases. CDR3 size: 15 residues. V was trimmed by 0 bases and J by 6 bases, leaving 14 bases between them. The germline V gene encodes CDR1 GTSNPN and CDR2 SVGIG (reference sequence). CDR3 in DNA: TGTGCCTGGAGTGTACTAGGGGGGGCGGCCGGGGAGCTGTTTTTT. The encoded protein is CAWSVLGGAAGELFF.

The chain uses TRBV28 and TRBJ2-7; 14 positions match TRBD2. CDR3 length: 14 amino acids. Germline V lookup: CDR1 MDHEN, CDR2 SYDVKM. Unmatched junction bases numbered 4, after V lost 6 bases and J lost 6 bases. CDR3 bases: TGTGCCAGCAGACCGGGACTAGCGGGAGTCGAGCAGTACTTC. Translating it yields CASRPGLAGVEQYF.

The CDR3 DNA reads TGTGCCAGCAGTTACCACCAGGGCTCTGGAAACACCATATATTTT. Translating it yields CASSYHQGSGNTIYF. The J gene is TRBJ1-3, the V gene TRBV2, with TRBD1 as a possible D gene (5 bases). V lost 5 bases and J lost 0, with 11 bases in between. Per the germline V gene, CDR1 is SNHLY and CDR2 is FYNNEI. This CDR3 contains 15 residues.

The V and J genes are TRBV18 and TRBJ2-7; TRBD1 agrees at 9 bases. This CDR3 is built from 15 residues. V lost 4 bases to trimming and J lost 5 bases; unmatched junction nucleotides: 9. The germline V gene has CDR1 KGHSH and CDR2 LQKENI. Here the CDR3 reads CASSQTGTGYNEQYF. CDR3 nucleotides: TGTGCCAGCTCACAAACCGGGACAGGGTACAACGAGCAGTACTTC.

The chain recombines TRBV25-1 with TRBJ2-3, with a possible D match to TRBD1 (6 bases). The germline CDR1 and CDR2 sequences are MGHDK and SYGVNS. The CDR3 extends over 15 amino acids. The germline V and J ends were trimmed by 4 bases and 6 bases, with 17 bases remaining between them. The CDR3 spells CASSARTGSRDTQYF. CDR3 DNA sequence: TGTGCCAGCAGTGCCCGAACAGGGAGCAGGGATACGCAGTATTTT. The full variable domain, completed using reference TRBV25-1 and TRBJ2-3, is EADIYQTPRYLVIGTGKKITLECSQTMGHDKMYWYQQDPGMELHLIHYSYGVNSTEKGDLSSESTVSRIRTEHFPLTLESARPSHTSQYLCASSARTGSRDTQYFGPGTRLTVL.

This chain links TRBV5-1 with TRBJ1-4; 8 bases agree with TRBD1. Germline lookup yields CDR1 SGHRS and CDR2 YFSETQ. The CDR3 length is 15 residues. V shed 1 base, J shed 2 bases, and the junction held 1 base outside the gene matches. The DNA of the CDR3 is TGCGCCAGCAGCTTGACAGGGGGGACTAATGAAAAACTGTTTTTT. Translation: CASSLTGGTNEKLFF.

CDR3 sequence (DNA): TGTGCCTCCGATACCACATATAGCAATCAGCCCCAGCATTTT. Amino acid sequence: CASDTTYSNQPQHF. This chain connects TRBV30 to TRBJ1-5, with D uncertain. Between the trimmed V and J ends, which lost 7 bases and 0 bases, there was a span of 13 bases. CDR1 is GTSNPN, CDR2 SVGIG, per germline (reference sequence). The CDR3 is 14 residues long.

The CDR3 protein is CASGTTPYEQYF. In DNA, the CDR3 is TGTGCCAGCGGGACTACCCCCTACGAGCAGTACTTC. The V gene is TRBV28, the J gene TRBJ2-7; 7 bases match TRBD2. The length of the CDR3 is 12 residues. V shed 8 bases, J shed 2 bases, and the junction held 3 bases outside the gene matches. Per germline, CDR1 MDHEN and CDR2 SYDVKM.

The table lists this clone with a few counts. The chain is built from TRBV5-4 and TRBJ2-2; 9 positions match TRBD2. V was pared by 9 bases and J by 8 bases, with 11 bases of the junction left unmatched. Per the germline V gene, CDR1 is SGHNT and CDR2 is YYREEE (reference sequence). The CDR3 has 14 residues. This CDR3 reads CAIPSGAIGGELFF. The DNA of the CDR3 is TGTGCCATACCTAGCGGGGCGATCGGAGGGGAGCTGTTTTTT.

The chain carries TRBV2 and TRBJ1-1; D might be TRBD1 (6 bases). V was pared by 6 bases and J by 5 bases, with 10 bases between. The CDR3 totals 12 residues. CDR1 and CDR2 from the germline V gene are SNHLY and FYNNEI. The CDR3 reads CASSLTGTEAFF. The CDR3 nucleotides are TGTGCCAGCAGCCTAACAGGGACTGAAGCTTTCTTT.

The chain carries TRBV5-6 and TRBJ1-3; D gene unclear. The CDR3 contains 14 residues. In germline, CDR1 is SGHDT, CDR2 YYEEEE. V was shortened by 0 bases and J by 6 bases, with 10 bases between the two germline ends. CDR3 nucleotide sequence: TGTGCCAGCAGCTTGGCAGCTCTAGAAAACACCATATATTTT. It translates to CASSLAALENTIYF.

Only one count was recorded for this clone. The chain couples TRBV14 to TRBJ2-5, with 10 bases that match TRBD1. Germline assignment: CDR1 SGHDN and CDR2 FVKESK. The CDR3 contains 16 residues. Losses at the gene ends were 1 base for V and 5 bases for J; bases not matched to a gene: 7. Here the CDR3 reads CASSQVGQGPRETQYF. In DNA, the CDR3 is TGTGCCAGCAGCCAAGTGGGACAGGGGCCCAGGGAGACCCAGTACTTC.

The J gene is TRBJ2-3, the V gene TRBV13; D is possibly TRBD2 (6 bases). Germline CDR1 is PRHDT and CDR2 is FYEKMQ (reference sequence). V was shortened by 6 bases and J by 5 bases, with 18 bases between the two germline ends. The CDR3 spans 15 residues. CDR3: CASRQNGGYEDTQYF. CDR3 nucleotides: TGTGCCAGCAGACAAAATGGGGGGTACGAAGATACGCAGTATTTT. The whole variable domain, remainder taken from reference TRBV13 and TRBJ2-3, is AAGVIQSPRHLIKEKRETATLKCYPIPRHDTVYWYQQGPGQDPQFLISFYEKMQSDKGSIPDRFSAQQFSDYHSELNMSSLELGDSALYFCASRQNGGYEDTQYFGPGTRLTVL.

The chain links TRBV18 to TRBJ2-1; possible D gene TRBD2, 6 bases. This CDR3 region has 17 residues. Between the trimmed V and J ends, which lost 1 base and 2 bases, there was a span of 15 bases. Per the germline V gene, CDR1 is KGHSH and CDR2 is LQKENI. CDR3: CASSPRTTSPAYNEQFF. CDR3 nucleotide sequence: TGTGCCAGCTCACCACGGACTACTAGTCCAGCCTACAATGAGCAGTTCTTC.

The CDR3 sequence is CASSLALAGTGELFF. The CDR3, as DNA: TGCGCCAGCAGCTTGGCCCTAGCGGGAACCGGGGAGCTGTTTTTT. The chain uses TRBV5-1 and TRBJ2-2, with 9 bases fitting TRBD2. Germline loops: CDR1 SGHRS, CDR2 YFSETQ. The trim removed 0 bases at V and 5 bases at J, leaving 2 bases unmatched. The CDR3 has 15 residues.

The J gene is TRBJ2-1, the V gene TRBV7-2; TRBD1 is a possible D gene (6 bases). The CDR3 loop spans 15 amino acids. Trimming pared 3 bases from V and 3 bases from J, leaving 12 bases between. Looked up from germline, CDR1 is SGHTA and CDR2 is FQGNSA. CDR3 protein: CASSFGEDSYNEQFF. CDR3 nucleotide sequence: TGTGCCAGCAGCTTCGGCGAGGACAGCTACAATGAGCAGTTCTTC.

The gene calls are TRBV11-2 and TRBJ2-2, with 8 bases lining up with TRBD2. Germline lookup yields CDR1 SGHAT and CDR2 FQNNGV. With 5 bases clipped from V and 8 bases from J, the junction kept 10 bases outside the gene matches. The CDR3 consists of 15 residues. Written as DNA, the CDR3 is TGTGCCAGCAGCGACCCCCGGGAGGGGACGGGGGAGCTGTTTTTT. Encoded protein: CASSDPREGTGELFF.

The J gene is TRBJ1-2, the V gene TRBV27; 7 bases are shared with TRBD1. Germline V gene data show CDR1 as MNHEY and CDR2 as SMNVEV (reference sequence). The CDR3 length is 15 residues. Trimming cost V 3 bases and J 8 bases; bases outside gene matches: 12. The CDR3 DNA sequence: TGTGCCAGCAGTTTTGGACGACAGGGAGCGAGCGGCTACACCTTC. As protein: CASSFGRQGASGYTF.

This chain connects TRBV5-1 to TRBJ2-1, with 8 positions matching TRBD1. The trim removed 4 bases at V and 2 bases at J, leaving 5 bases unmatched. The CDR3 has 15 amino acids. Germline CDR1 SGHRS, CDR2 YFSETQ. The CDR3 protein is CASSAGTGTYNEQFF. As DNA, the CDR3 is TGCGCCAGCAGCGCCGGGACAGGCACCTACAATGAGCAGTTCTTC.

About this clone: The CDR3 does not close with the conserved phenylalanine or tryptophan, likely indicating a read error. The DNA is left out, because the CDR3 cannot be placed on it with certainty; the CDR3 is given as TCRdb lists it. The chain combines TRBV4-1 with TRBJ1-1; TRBD1 is the table's D call and was not checked against the DNA. Germline CDR1 MGHRA, CDR2 YSYEKL. The CDR3 is 11 amino acids long, termini counted. CDR3 amino acids: CASSQGGHIRV.